This T cell receptor beta chain was retrieved from a study of blood T cells in healthy people across ages. Germline CDR1 and CDR2: SNHLY and FYNNEI. The V gene lost 8 bases and the J gene lost 11 bases, with 13 bases spanning the gap. The CDR3 runs 12 residues. The study isolated at least 6 million PBMCs from each sample. Primed by a sample-barcoded 5' primer and a J-beta primer mix, a second PCR proceeded for 7 to 11 cycles. A template-switch adaptor with 12 random nucleotides tagged each cDNA molecule. TCRdb re-called the 5' RACE reads with MiXCR, one entry per CDR3 protein. The data show 1.5 million to 2 million distinct CDR3 sequences, 28% seen once.

The chain employs TRBV2 and TRBJ1-6, with D unclear. The source is a woman aged 25-40 years in good health. The specimen sequenced was blood. CDR3 nucleotide sequence: TGTGCCAGCTATCGCGGGGATCCACCCCTCCACTTT. Its protein is CASYRGDPPLHF.